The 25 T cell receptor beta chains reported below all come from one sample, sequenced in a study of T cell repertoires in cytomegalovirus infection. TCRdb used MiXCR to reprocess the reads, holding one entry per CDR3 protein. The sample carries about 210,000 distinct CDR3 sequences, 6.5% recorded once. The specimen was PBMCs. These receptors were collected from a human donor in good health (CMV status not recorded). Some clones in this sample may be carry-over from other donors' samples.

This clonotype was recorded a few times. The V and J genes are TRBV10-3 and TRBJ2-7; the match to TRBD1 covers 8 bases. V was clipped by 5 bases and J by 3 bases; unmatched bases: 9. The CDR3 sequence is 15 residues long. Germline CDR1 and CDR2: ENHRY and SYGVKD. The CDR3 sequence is CAISTPTGGSYEQYF. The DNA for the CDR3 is TGTGCCATCAGTACTCCAACAGGGGGAAGCTACGAGCAGTACTTC.

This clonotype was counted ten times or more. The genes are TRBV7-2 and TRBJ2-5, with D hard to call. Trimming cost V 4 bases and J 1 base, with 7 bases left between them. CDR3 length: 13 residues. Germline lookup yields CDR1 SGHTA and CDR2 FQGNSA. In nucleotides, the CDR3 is TGTGCCAGCAGCTCCGCGATCCAAGAGACCCAGTACTTC. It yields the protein CASSSAIQETQYF.

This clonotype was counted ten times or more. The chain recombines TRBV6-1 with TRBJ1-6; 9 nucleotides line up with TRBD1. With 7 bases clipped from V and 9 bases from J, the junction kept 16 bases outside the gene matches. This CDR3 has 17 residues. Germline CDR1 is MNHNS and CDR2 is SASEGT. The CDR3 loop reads CASTYGEDRGKRSPLHF. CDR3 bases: TGTGCCAGCACCTACGGGGAGGACAGGGGAAAGCGTTCACCCCTCCACTTT.

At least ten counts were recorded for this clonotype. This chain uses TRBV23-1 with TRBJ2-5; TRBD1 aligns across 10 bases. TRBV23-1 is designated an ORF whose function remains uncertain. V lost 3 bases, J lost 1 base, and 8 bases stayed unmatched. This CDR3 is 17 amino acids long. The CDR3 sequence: CASSQRQGATLQETQYF. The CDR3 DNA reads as TGCGCCAGCAGTCAGAGACAGGGGGCTACCCTCCAAGAGACCCAGTACTTC.

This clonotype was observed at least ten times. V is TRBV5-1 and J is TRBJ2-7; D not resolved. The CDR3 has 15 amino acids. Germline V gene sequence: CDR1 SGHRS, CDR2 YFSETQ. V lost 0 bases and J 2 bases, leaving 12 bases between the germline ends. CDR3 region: CASSLGSSGTYEQYF. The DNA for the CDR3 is TGCGCCAGCAGCTTGGGATCCTCCGGTACCTACGAGCAGTACTTC.

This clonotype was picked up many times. The CDR3: CASTPRTGENEQYF. In DNA, the CDR3 is TGCGCCAGCACCCCCCGGACAGGGGAGAACGAGCAGTACTTC. The chain uses TRBV5-1 and TRBJ2-7, with 9 nucleotides matching TRBD1. The trim removed 6 bases at V and 5 bases at J, leaving 9 bases unmatched. CDR3 length: 14 residues. Germline CDR1 and CDR2: SGHRS and YFSETQ.

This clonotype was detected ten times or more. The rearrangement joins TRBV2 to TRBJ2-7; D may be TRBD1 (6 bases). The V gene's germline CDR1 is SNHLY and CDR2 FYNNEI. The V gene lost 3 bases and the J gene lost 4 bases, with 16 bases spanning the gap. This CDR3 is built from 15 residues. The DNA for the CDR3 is TGTGCCAGCAGTGAGGGACACGGGCAGGAGTACGAGCAGTACTTC. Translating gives CASSEGHGQEYEQYF.

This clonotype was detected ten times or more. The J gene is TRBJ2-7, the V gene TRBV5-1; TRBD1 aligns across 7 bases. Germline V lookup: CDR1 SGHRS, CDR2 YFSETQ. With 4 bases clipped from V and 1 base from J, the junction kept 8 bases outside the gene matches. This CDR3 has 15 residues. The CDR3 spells CASSRDSTSSYEQYF. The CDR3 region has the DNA TGCGCCAGCAGCCGGGACAGCACCTCTTCCTACGAGCAGTACTTC.

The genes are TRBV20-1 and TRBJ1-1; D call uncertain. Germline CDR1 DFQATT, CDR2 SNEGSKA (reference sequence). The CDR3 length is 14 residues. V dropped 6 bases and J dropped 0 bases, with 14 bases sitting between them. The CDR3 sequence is CSARTGYLNTEAFF. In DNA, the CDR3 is TGCAGTGCCCGGACGGGGTACTTGAACACTGAAGCTTTCTTT.

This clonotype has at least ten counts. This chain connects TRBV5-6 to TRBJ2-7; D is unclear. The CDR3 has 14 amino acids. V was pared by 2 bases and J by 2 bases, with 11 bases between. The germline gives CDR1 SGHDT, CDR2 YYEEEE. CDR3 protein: CASSLFLGTYEQYF. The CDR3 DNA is TGTGCCAGCAGCTTATTTCTGGGAACCTACGAGCAGTACTTC.

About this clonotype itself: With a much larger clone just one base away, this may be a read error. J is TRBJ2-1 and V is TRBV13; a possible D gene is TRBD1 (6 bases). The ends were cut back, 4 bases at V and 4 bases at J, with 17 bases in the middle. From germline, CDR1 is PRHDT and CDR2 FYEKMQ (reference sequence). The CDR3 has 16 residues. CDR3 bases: TGTGCCAGCAGCTCCAACGGGACAACTTTGTACAATGAGCAGTTCTTC. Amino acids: CASSSNGTTLYNEQFF.

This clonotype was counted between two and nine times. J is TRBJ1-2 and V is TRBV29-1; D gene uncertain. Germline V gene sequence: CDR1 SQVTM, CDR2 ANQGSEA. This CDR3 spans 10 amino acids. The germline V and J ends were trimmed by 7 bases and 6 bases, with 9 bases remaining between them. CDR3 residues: CSGAGDGYTF. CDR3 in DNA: TGCAGCGGCGCGGGAGATGGCTACACCTTC.

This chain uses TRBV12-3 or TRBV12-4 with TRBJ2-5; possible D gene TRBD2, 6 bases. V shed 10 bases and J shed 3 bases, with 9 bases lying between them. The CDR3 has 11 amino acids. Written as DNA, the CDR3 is TGTGCCATCGGGGGAAAAGAGACCCAGTACTTC. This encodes CAIGGKETQYF.

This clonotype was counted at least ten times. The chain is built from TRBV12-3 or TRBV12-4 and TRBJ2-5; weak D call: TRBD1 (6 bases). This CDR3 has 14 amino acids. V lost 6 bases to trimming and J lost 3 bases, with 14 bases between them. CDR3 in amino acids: CASRPDSTKETQYF. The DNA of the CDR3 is TGTGCCAGCAGACCGGACAGTACTAAAGAGACCCAGTACTTC.

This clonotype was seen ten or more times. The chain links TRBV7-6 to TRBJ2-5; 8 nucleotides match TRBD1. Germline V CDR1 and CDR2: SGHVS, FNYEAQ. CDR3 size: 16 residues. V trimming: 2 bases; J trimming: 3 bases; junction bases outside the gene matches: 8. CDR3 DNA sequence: TGTGCCAGCAGCTTATCCGGCAGGGGGCCAGAAGAGACCCAGTACTTC. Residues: CASSLSGRGPEETQYF.

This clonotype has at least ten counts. CDR3: CASEGGNYEQYF. CDR3 sequence (DNA): TGTGCCTCGGAAGGGGGGAACTACGAGCAGTACTTC. The rearrangement joins TRBV10-3 to TRBJ2-7; D tentatively fits TRBD1 or TRBD2 (6 bases each). CDR3 size: 12 residues. Germline values: CDR1 ENHRY, CDR2 SYGVKD. The germline V and J ends were trimmed by 11 bases and 3 bases, with 14 bases remaining between them.

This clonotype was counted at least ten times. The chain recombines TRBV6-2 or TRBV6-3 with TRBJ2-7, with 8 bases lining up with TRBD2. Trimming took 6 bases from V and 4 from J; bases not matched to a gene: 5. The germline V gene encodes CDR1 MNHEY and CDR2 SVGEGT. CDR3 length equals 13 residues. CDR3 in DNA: TGTGCCAGCAGCGGGACTAGAGGATACGAGCAGTACTTC. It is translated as CASSGTRGYEQYF.

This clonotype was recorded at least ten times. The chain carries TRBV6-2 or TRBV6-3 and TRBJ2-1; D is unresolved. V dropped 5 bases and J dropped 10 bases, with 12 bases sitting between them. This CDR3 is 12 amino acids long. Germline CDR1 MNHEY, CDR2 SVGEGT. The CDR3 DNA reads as TGTGCCAGCAGTAACCAGAGGAGAGAGCAGTTCTTC. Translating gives CASSNQRREQFF.

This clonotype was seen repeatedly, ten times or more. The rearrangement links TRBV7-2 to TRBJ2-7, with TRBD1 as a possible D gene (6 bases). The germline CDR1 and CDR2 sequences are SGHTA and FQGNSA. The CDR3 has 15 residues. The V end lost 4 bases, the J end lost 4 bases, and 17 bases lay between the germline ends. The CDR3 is CASSSRPGRGYEQYF. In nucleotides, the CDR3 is TGTGCCAGCAGCTCGCGTCCCGGCAGGGGTTACGAGCAGTACTTC.

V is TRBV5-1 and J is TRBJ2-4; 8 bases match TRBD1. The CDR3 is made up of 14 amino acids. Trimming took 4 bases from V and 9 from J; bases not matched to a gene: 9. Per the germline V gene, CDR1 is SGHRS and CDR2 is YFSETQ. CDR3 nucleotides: TGCGCCAGCAGCCCGGACAGGGCCGAACGCATTCAGTACTTC. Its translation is CASSPDRAERIQYF.

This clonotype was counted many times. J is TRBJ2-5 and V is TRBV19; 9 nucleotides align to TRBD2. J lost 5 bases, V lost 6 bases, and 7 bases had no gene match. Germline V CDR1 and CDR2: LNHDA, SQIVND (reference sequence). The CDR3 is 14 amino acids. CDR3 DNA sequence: TGTGCCAGTAGGGAGACTAGCGGTTCTGAGACCCAGTACTTC. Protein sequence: CASRETSGSETQYF.

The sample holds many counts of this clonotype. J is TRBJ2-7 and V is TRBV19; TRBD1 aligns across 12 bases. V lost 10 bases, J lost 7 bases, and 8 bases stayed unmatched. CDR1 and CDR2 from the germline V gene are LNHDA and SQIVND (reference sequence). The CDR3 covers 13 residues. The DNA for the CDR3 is TGTGCCACCTTGGGACAGGGGGCGCAGGAGCAGTACTTC. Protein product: CATLGQGAQEQYF.

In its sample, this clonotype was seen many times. The CDR3 here is CASSLEGTGYGYTF. As DNA, the CDR3 is TGTGCCAGCAGTCTAGAAGGGACGGGCTATGGCTACACCTTC. V gene TRBV28 combines with J gene TRBJ1-2; D is perhaps TRBD1 (5 bases). The length of the CDR3 is 14 residues. Germline V gene sequence: CDR1 MDHEN, CDR2 SYDVKM. The ends were cut back, 5 bases at V and 4 bases at J, with 14 bases in the middle.

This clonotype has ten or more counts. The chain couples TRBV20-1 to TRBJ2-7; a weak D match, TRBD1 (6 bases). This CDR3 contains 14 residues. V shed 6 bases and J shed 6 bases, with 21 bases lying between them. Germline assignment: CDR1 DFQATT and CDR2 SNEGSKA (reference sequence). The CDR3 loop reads CSARGDLSRGEQYF. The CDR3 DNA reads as TGCAGTGCCCGAGGAGACTTGAGCAGGGGCGAGCAGTACTTC.

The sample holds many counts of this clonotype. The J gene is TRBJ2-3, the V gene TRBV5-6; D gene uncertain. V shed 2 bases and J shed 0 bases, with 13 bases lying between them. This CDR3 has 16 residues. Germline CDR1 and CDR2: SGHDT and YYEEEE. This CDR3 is CASSFGPRTSTDTQYF. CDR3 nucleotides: TGTGCCAGCAGCTTCGGACCCCGGACGAGCACAGATACGCAGTATTTT.